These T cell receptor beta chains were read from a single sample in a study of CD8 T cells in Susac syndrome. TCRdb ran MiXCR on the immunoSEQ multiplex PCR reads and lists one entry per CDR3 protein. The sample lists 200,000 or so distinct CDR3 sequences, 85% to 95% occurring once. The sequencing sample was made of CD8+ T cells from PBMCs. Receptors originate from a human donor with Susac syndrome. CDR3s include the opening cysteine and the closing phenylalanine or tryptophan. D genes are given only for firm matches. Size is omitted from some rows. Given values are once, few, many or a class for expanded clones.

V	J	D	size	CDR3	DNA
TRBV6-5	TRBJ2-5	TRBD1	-	CASSLKRQGETQYF	TGTGCCAGCAGCCTCAAACGACAGGGAGAGACCCAGTACTTC
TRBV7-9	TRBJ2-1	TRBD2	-	CASSAQTSGISNEQFF	TGTGCCAGCAGCGCGCAGACTAGCGGGATAAGCAATGAGCAGTTCTTC
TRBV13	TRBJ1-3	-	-	CASSHWAAGNTIYF	TGTGCCAGCAGCCATTGGGCGGCAGGAAACACCATATATTTT
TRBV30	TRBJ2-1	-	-	CAWTPRGGSYNEQFF	TGTGCCTGGACCCCTAGGGGGGGGAGCTACAATGAGCAGTTCTTC
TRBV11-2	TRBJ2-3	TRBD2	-	CASSFGGSGAQYF	TGTGCCAGCAGCTTCGGCGGGAGTGGGGCGCAGTATTTT
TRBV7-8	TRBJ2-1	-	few	CASSLAGETYNEQFF	TGTGCCAGCAGCTTAGCGGGGGAGACCTACAATGAGCAGTTCTTC
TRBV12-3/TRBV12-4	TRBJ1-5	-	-	CASSQDSNNQPQHF	TGTGCCAGCAGCCAAGACAGTAACAATCAGCCCCAGCATTTT
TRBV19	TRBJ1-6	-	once	CASSQGRNSPLHF	TGTGCCAGTAGTCAGGGGAGGAATTCACCCCTCCACTTT
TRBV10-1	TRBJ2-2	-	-	CASSESYRETGELFF	TGCGCCAGCAGTGAGTCCTACAGGGAAACCGGGGAGCTGTTTTTT
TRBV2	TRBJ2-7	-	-	CASKESSWYEQYF	TGTGCCAGCAAGGAAAGTTCTTGGTACGAGCAGTACTTC
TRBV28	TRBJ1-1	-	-	CASSLLGEDTEAFF	TGTGCCAGCAGTCTTTTAGGGGAGGACACTGAAGCTTTCTTT
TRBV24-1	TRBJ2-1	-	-	CATSDGASSGEQFF	TGTGCCACCAGTGATGGGGCATCCTCGGGCGAGCAGTTCTTC
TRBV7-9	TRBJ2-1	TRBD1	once	CASRTGGNEQFF	TGTGCCAGTCGGACAGGGGGCAATGAGCAGTTCTTC
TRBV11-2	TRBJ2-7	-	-	CASRGDFDLYEQYF	TGTGCCAGCAGGGGGGACTTCGACCTCTACGAGCAGTACTTC
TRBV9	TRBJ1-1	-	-	CASSVAVSTGDTEAFF	TGTGCCAGCAGCGTAGCGGTCTCGACGGGGGATACTGAAGCTTTCTTT
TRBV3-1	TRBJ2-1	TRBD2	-	CASSPWTSGTRGNEQFF	TGTGCCAGCAGCCCTTGGACTAGCGGGACAAGGGGCAATGAGCAGTTCTTC
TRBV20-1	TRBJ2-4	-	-	CSARPLGGRMVQNIQYF	TGCAGTGCTAGACCGTTGGGGGGGCGAATGGTGCAAAACATTCAGTACTTC
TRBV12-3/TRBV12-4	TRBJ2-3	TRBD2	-	CASRPTSGGVTDTQYF	TGTGCCAGCAGGCCGACTAGCGGGGGGGTCACAGATACGCAGTATTTT
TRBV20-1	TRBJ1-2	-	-	CSARGTDTYGYTF	TGCAGTGCTAGAGGGACAGATACCTATGGCTACACCTTC
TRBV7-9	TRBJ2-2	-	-	CASTPFGELFF	TGTGCCAGCACTCCCTTCGGGGAGCTGTTTTTT
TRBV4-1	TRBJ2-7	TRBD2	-	CASSQVGSGLSYEQYF	TGCGCCAGCAGCCAAGTCGGTAGCGGGCTTTCCTACGAGCAGTACTTC
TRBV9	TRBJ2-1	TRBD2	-	CASSVGSGTPNEQFF	TGTGCCAGCAGCGTAGGAAGCGGGACCCCTAATGAGCAGTTCTTC
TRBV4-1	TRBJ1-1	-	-	CASSQDIGQFEAFF	TGCGCCAGCAGCCAAGATATAGGTCAGTTCGAAGCTTTCTTT
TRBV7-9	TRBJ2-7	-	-	CASSDQRVYEQYF	TGTGCCAGCAGCGACCAAAGGGTCTACGAGCAGTACTTC
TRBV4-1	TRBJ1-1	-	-	CASSPREGPLNTEAFF	TGCGCCAGCAGCCCCCGAGAGGGACCCTTGAACACTGAAGCTTTCTTT
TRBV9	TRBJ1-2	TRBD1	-	CASSVGGTGVHGYTF	TGTGCCAGCAGCGTAGGAGGGACAGGGGTTCATGGCTACACCTTC
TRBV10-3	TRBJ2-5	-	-	CAISADSRETQYF	TGTGCCATCAGTGCAGACAGTCGGGAGACCCAGTACTTC
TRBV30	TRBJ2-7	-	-	CAWSDRDTPYEQYF	TGTGCCTGGAGTGACCGGGACACCCCTTACGAGCAGTACTTC
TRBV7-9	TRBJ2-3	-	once	CADRSPTDTQYF	TGTGCCGACAGAAGCCCCACAGATACGCAGTATTTT
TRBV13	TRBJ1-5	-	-	CASSSKAENQPQHF	TGTGCCAGCAGCTCTAAGGCCGAGAATCAGCCCCAGCATTTT
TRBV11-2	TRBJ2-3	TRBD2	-	CASSLDRLAGNTDTQYF	TGTGCCAGCAGCTTAGATCGTCTAGCGGGGAACACAGATACACAGTATTTT
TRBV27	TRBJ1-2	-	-	CASSLGPSPDYGYTF	TGTGCCAGCAGTTTGGGTCCGTCCCCTGACTATGGCTACACCTTC
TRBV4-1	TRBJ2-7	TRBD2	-	CASSQGTSGTYEQYF	TGCGCCAGCAGCCAAGGGACTAGCGGGACCTACGAGCAGTACTTC
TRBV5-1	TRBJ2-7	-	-	CASSLAADYEQYF	TGCGCCAGCAGCTTGGCAGCGGACTACGAGCAGTACTTC
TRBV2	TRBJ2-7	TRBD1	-	CASRSPDRGWDEQYF	TGTGCCAGCAGATCCCCCGACAGGGGCTGGGACGAGCAGTACTTC
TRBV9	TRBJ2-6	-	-	CASSVAVRDSGANVLTF	TGTGCCAGCAGCGTAGCTGTCAGGGACTCTGGGGCCAACGTCCTGACTTTC
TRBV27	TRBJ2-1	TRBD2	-	CASGRDSEQFF	TGTGCCAGCGGGAGGGATAGCGAGCAGTTCTTC
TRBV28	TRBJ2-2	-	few	CASSFNTGELFF	TGTGCCAGCAGTTTCAACACCGGGGAGCTGTTTTTT
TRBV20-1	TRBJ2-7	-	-	CSARGALAVEQYF	TGCAGTGCTAGAGGAGCACTAGCCGTCGAGCAGTACTTC